This TCR beta chain stems from a study of T cells in narcolepsy. Germline-derived CDR1 and CDR2 are LGHNA and YSLEER. The V segment lost 3 bases and the J segment 0 bases; nucleotides outside the gene matches: 6. The CDR3 loop spans 17 amino acids. Sequencing used immunoSEQ multiplex PCR; TCRdb keeps in-frame clones, though not all of them. The data show 30,000 to 35,000 clones, approximately 85% seen once. The origin of this receptor is a human donor with narcolepsy. This chain links TRBV4-3 with TRBJ2-3, with 10 bases lining up with TRBD2. Sample: CD45RA- memory CD4+ T cells from PBMCs. CDR3 nucleotides: TGCGCCAGCAGCCATTTAGCGGGGGGCGATAGCACAGATACGCAGTATTTT. Protein product: CASSHLAGGDSTDTQYF.